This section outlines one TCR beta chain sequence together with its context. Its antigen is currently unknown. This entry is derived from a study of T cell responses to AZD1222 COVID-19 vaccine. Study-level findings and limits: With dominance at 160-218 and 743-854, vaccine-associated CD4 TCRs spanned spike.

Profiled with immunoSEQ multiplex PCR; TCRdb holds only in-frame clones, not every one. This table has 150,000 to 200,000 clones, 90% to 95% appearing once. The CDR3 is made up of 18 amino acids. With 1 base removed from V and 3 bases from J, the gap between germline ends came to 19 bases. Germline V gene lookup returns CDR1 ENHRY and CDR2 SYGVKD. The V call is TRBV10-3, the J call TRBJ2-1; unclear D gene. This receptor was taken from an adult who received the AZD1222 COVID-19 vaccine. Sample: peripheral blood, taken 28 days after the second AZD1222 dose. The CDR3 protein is CAISELDLSKPNYNEQFF. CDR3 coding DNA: TGTGCCATCAGTGAGTTAGACCTTTCTAAACCCAACTACAATGAGCAGTTCTTC.